These T cell receptor beta chains were read from a single sample in a study of cytomegalovirus exposure and HLA in healthy donors. Data came from immunoSEQ multiplex PCR; TCRdb stores just in-frame clones and leaves some out. The sample consists of some 150,000 clones, roughly 80% of them appearing once. The material sequenced was PBMCs. The receptors come from a woman aged 25 to 45 in good health and CMV-seropositive. Each CDR3 is given with its conserved first and last residue. The D gene is left open where the match is weak. Clone size is stated in some rows and not others, as once, few, many or a class when expanded.

>-|TRBV27|TRBJ1-4|-
TGTGCCAGCAGTTTAGACAGAGGAGGGGAACTGTTTTTT
CASSLDRGGELFF
>-|TRBV11-2|TRBJ2-3|-
TGTGCCAGCAGCCGAGCTAGTGATACGCAGTATTTT
CASSRASDTQYF
>-|TRBV5-6|TRBJ2-6|-
TGTGCCAGCAGCTTGCGACGGGTATCTCTCTCTGGGGCCAACGTCCTGACTTTC
CASSLRRVSLSGANVLTF
>-|TRBV9|TRBJ1-3|-
TGTGCCAGCAGCGCCACAGGGTCTGGAAACACCATATATTTT
CASSATGSGNTIYF
>TRBD2|TRBV7-8|TRBJ2-1|-
TGTGCCAGCAGCCCACTGACTAGCGGGGGCTACAATGAGCAGTTCTTC
CASSPLTSGGYNEQFF
>-|TRBV20-1|TRBJ1-2|-
TGCAGTGCTAATGGCCCGTATGGCTACACCTTC
CSANGPYGYTF
>TRBD1|TRBV6-5|TRBJ1-1|-
TGTGCCAGCATTCAACAGGGGGAGGGCACTGAAGCTTTCTTT
CASIQQGEGTEAFF
>-|TRBV5-1|TRBJ2-2|few
TGCGCCAGCAGCGAAGGACAGAACACCGGGGAGCTGTTTTTT
CASSEGQNTGELFF
>TRBD1|TRBV14|TRBJ1-3|-
TGTGCCAGCAGCCTTCAGGGGGCGCGTGGAAACACCATATATTTT
CASSLQGARGNTIYF
>-|TRBV7-8|TRBJ1-2|-
TGTGCCAGCAGCTTGAACAGGAAATCGAACTATGGCTACACCTTC
CASSLNRKSNYGYTF
>-|TRBV13|TRBJ1-5|-
TGTGCCAGCAGCTTATTTTATGACAGGTCCAATCAGCCCCAGCATTTT
CASSLFYDRSNQPQHF
>-|TRBV2|TRBJ1-6|-
TGTGCCAGCACCACAATGAGGGGGTACGATTCACCCCTCCACTTT
CASTTMRGYDSPLHF
>-|TRBV27|TRBJ1-6|-
TGTGCCAGCAGCCCTAGGACCTTATACGGGGTTTATAATTCACCCCTCCACTTT
CASSPRTLYGVYNSPLHF
>-|TRBV19|TRBJ1-1|-
TGTGCCAGTAGACTCGCGACTGAAGCTTTCTTT
CASRLATEAFF
>TRBD1|TRBV11-2|TRBJ2-7|-
TGTGCCAGCAGCTTGGGTGGGACAGTCTACGAGCAGTACTTC
CASSLGGTVYEQYF
>TRBD1|TRBV6-5|TRBJ2-2|-
TGTGCCAGCAGAGGACAGGGAGGTGCCGGGGAGCTGTTTTTT
CASRGQGGAGELFF
>-|TRBV9|TRBJ1-5|-
TGTGCCAGCAGCGTCGGCGTGGGGAGGGGCAATCAGCCCCAGCATTTT
CASSVGVGRGNQPQHF
>TRBD1|TRBV7-9|TRBJ1-2|-
TGTGCCAGCAGCCAATTGGACAGGGAAGGAGGTGGCTACACCTTC
CASSQLDREGGGYTF
>TRBD1|TRBV7-7|TRBJ2-5|-
TGTGCCAGCAGCTTACGGCAGGGGGCGGAGGAGACCCAGTACTTC
CASSLRQGAEETQYF